This T cell receptor beta chain was identified in a study of tumor-infiltrating lymphocytes in primary liver carcinoma. From germline, CDR1 is LGHNA and CDR2 YSLEER. The V end was cut by 4 bases, the J end by 8 bases, with 12 bases between. There are 14 residues in the CDR3. A primer matching the constant region was used to make TCR beta cDNA from 450 to 550 ng of total RNA. Three nested multiplex PCR rounds of slightly modified ARM-PCR generated TCR beta libraries. Running 9 to 11 cycles apiece, the first two PCR rounds relied on TRBV1-TRBV30 forward primers together with a C-beta reverse primer. TCRdb redid the calling of the multiplex PCR reads with MiXCR, one entry per CDR3 protein. The table has fewer than 75,000 distinct CDR3 sequences, 71% seen once. Co-extraction of both nucleic acids (RNA and DNA) used about 20-34 mg of unsorted bulk tissue. This clonotype was seen repeatedly, ten times or more. A much larger clone sits a single nucleotide away, making a read error possible.

The sequence came from a middle-aged man with primary liver carcinoma and hepatitis B virus infection. The sample taken for sequencing was liver tumor tissue from sampling region 2. Subset indicated: tumor region T2, inferior pole. The chain carries TRBV4-3 and TRBJ1-6, with D possibly being TRBD1 (5 bases). The CDR3 DNA reads TGCGCCAGCAGCCTTGGCCGAGGGGATTCACCCCTCCACTTT. Protein sequence: CASSLGRGDSPLHF.